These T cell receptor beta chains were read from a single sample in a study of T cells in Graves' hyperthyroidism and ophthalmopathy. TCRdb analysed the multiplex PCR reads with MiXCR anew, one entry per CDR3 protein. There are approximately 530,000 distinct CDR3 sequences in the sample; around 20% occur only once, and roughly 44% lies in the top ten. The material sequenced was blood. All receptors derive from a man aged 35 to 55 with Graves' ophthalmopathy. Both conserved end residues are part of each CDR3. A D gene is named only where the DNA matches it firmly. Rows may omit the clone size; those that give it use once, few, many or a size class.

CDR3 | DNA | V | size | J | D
CASSYTQGRGAEAFF | TGCGCCAGCAGCTATACACAGGGGAGGGGGGCTGAAGCTTTCTTT | TRBV5-1 | few | TRBJ1-1 | TRBD1
CAWSGSGRVDEQYF | TGTGCCTGGAGTGGTAGCGGGAGGGTTGACGAGCAGTACTTC | TRBV30 | . | TRBJ2-7 | TRBD2
CASSFLQGVGELFF | TGTGCCAGCAGCTTTCTACAGGGGGTCGGGGAGCTGTTTTTT | TRBV7-3 | many | TRBJ2-2 | TRBD1
CASSDARGTDTQYF | TGCGCCAGCAGCGACGCCCGGGGGACAGATACGCAGTATTTT | TRBV5-1 | . | TRBJ2-3 | .
CAISPGQDGYTF | TGTGCCATCAGCCCGGGACAGGATGGCTACACCTTC | TRBV10-3 | . | TRBJ1-2 | TRBD1
CASSLVGQTGNTIYF | TGCGCCAGCAGCTTAGTGGGCCAAACTGGAAACACCATATATTTT | TRBV5-1 | few | TRBJ1-3 | .
CASSLSLGELFF | TGCGCCAGCAGCTTGTCGCTCGGGGAGCTGTTTTTT | TRBV5-1 | many | TRBJ2-2 | .
CASSLVLGQTLQYF | TGTGCCAGCAGCTTAGTCTTGGGACAGACTTTGCAGTACTTC | TRBV11-2 | many | TRBJ2-7 | TRBD1
CASSLVGQENTEAFF | TGTGCTAGCAGCTTAGTAGGACAGGAGAACACTGAAGCTTTCTTT | TRBV7-7 | many | TRBJ1-1 | TRBD1
CAWTGAPNEKLFF | TGTGCCTGGACAGGGGCCCCTAATGAAAAACTGTTTTTT | TRBV30 | many | TRBJ1-4 | .
CASSLATDANTGELFF | TGCGCCAGCAGCTTGGCTACAGACGCGAACACCGGGGAGCTGTTTTTT | TRBV5-1 | few | TRBJ2-2 | .
CASSQGSPREQYF | TGTGCCAGCAGCCAAGGGTCGCCTCGAGAGCAGTACTTC | TRBV3-1 | many | TRBJ2-7 | .
CASSYTTSGNTQYF | TGTGCCAGCAGTTACACGACTAGCGGGAACACCCAGTACTTC | TRBV6-5 | few | TRBJ2-5 | TRBD2
CASSPALNQPQHF | TGTGCCAGCTCACCGGCCCTCAATCAGCCCCAGCATTTT | TRBV18 | . | TRBJ1-5 | .
CATLPLGQGARNEQFF | TGTGCCACTCTCCCCCTTGGACAGGGGGCGAGAAATGAGCAGTTCTTC | TRBV2 | many | TRBJ2-1 | TRBD1